This T cell receptor beta chain was recovered during a study of neurological immune-mediated disorders. This clonotype was counted ten times or more. V dropped 5 bases and J dropped 0 bases, with 5 bases sitting between them. Germline CDR1 and CDR2: MNHEY and SMNVEV (reference sequence). CDR3 length equals 13 residues. TCRdb called the 5' RACE reads again in MiXCR, with one record for every CDR3 protein. The repertoire holds approximately 68,000 distinct CDR3 sequences, with 4.5% to 6% as singletons. This sequence joins TRBV27 and TRBJ1-5, with unresolved D. The receptor comes from a woman between 70 and 85 years old with multiple sclerosis. What was sequenced was PBMCs. The CDR3 DNA is TGTGCCAGCAGTCATTATAGCAATCAGCCCCAGCATTTT. Protein: CASSHYSNQPQHF.